One T cell receptor (beta chain) is described in this entry. Its antigen is unidentified. This sample is part of a study of beta chain features in type 1 diabetes. Expressed TCRB transcripts were sequenced, since all the RNA that had been isolated was reverse transcribed. Data came from immunoSEQ multiplex PCR; TCRdb stores just in-frame clones and leaves some out. The table has 550,000 to 850,000 clones, around 15% seen once. V was cut by 1 base and J by 12 bases, with 13 bases left in between. The CDR3 is made up of 13 amino acids. Germline V gives CDR1 SGHTA, CDR2 FQGTGA. It was via CD45RO/CCR7/CD25/CD127/CD95/CD27 that CD4+ naive, central memory, regulatory and stem cell-like memory cells were sorted. Study-wide results and caveats: More deletions and fewer insertions at VDJ junctions were found in patients with type 1 diabetes. Within patients, naive, central memory and Treg TCRB repertoires seemed more similar than within healthy donors. The study found moderately but significantly shorter TCRB CDR3s in all four CD4+ subsets of Type 1 diabetes patients.

The receptor's source is a man younger than 35 with type 1 diabetes. The sequencing sample was made of naive CD4+ T cells from blood. The V gene is TRBV7-3, the J gene TRBJ2-1; possibly TRBD2 for D (6 bases). The CDR3 loop reads CASSLSRLEGQFF. For the CDR3, the DNA is TGTGCCAGCAGCTTAAGTAGACTAGAGGGGCAGTTCTTC.